These 7 T cell receptor beta chains were all obtained from the same sample, sequenced in a study of shared clonotypes between healthy human individuals (TCRdb year 2020). Library preparation was by the immunoSEQ multiplex PCR assay. TCRdb mirrors the immuneACCESS table, restricted to in-frame sequences. Some clones are absent from its copies; in checked studies, under half trace to an unresolved V gene, and the reason for the others is unknown. Recorded for this sample are 550,000 to 750,000 clones; less than 97% of them occurred a single time. The ten largest clones take up 0.085% to 0.11% of the sample. CD8 naive samples consisted of CD45RO-negative cells that were positively selected for CCR7, yielding a CD45RA+CCR7+ population without TemRA cells. The sample was naive CD8+ T cells sorted from blood. What this sample's cell subset or site label stands for: CD45RA+CCR7+. The source of these receptors is a woman younger than 45 in good health.

The gene calls are TRBV28 and TRBJ2-5, with 7 bases lining up with TRBD2. V lost 5 bases, J lost 3 bases, and 9 bases stayed unmatched. Per the germline V gene, CDR1 is MDHEN and CDR2 is SYDVKM. This CDR3 region has 15 residues. The DNA of the CDR3 is TGTGCCAGCAGTGCTACAGCGGGAAGTGAAGAGACCCAGTACTTC. This sequence encodes CASSATAGSEETQYF.

The CDR3 coding sequence is TGTGCCAGCAGTAGGGGCGCCGATGATCAGCCCCAGCATTTT. Encoded protein: CASSRGADDQPQHF. V usage is TRBV6-5 and J usage is TRBJ1-5, with D possibly being TRBD1 (5 bases). With 5 bases removed from V and 5 bases from J, the gap between germline ends came to 13 bases. The CDR3 covers 14 residues. From germline, CDR1 is MNHEY and CDR2 SVGAGI.

The chain is built from TRBV10-2 and TRBJ2-7, with unresolved D. Germline V gene data show CDR1 as WSHSY and CDR2 as SAAADI. The V end was cut by 6 bases, the J end by 2 bases, with 14 bases between. CDR3 length equals 14 residues. The CDR3 is CASSPGLLTYEQYF. The CDR3 region has the DNA TGCGCCAGCAGCCCCGGCTTATTAACCTACGAGCAGTACTTC.

J is TRBJ1-1 and V is TRBV27; D gene uncertain. Germline V gene lookup returns CDR1 MNHEY and CDR2 SMNVEV (reference sequence). CDR3 length: 13 amino acids. With 5 bases removed from V and 1 base from J, the gap between germline ends came to 8 bases. CDR3 in amino acids: CASSRVANTEAFF. CDR3 nucleotide sequence: TGTGCCAGCAGTAGGGTAGCGAACACTGAAGCTTTCTTT.

This clone was found once. The gene calls are TRBV30 and TRBJ1-1; a possible D gene is TRBD1 (6 bases). V was clipped by 4 bases and J by 3 bases, with 18 bases between them. Germline CDR1 is GTSNPN and CDR2 is SVGIG (reference sequence). The CDR3 consists of 15 residues. The CDR3 sequence is CAWNTLWGLHTEAFF. The DNA for the CDR3 is TGTGCCTGGAATACCTTATGGGGGCTCCACACTGAAGCTTTCTTT.

The chain recombines TRBV10-2 with TRBJ1-1; D unresolved. V shed 6 bases and J shed 7 bases, with 9 bases lying between them. CDR1 and CDR2 from the germline V gene are WSHSY and SAAADI. The CDR3 is 11 amino acids. The CDR3 is CASSARYEAFF. The CDR3 coding sequence is TGCGCCAGCAGCGCGCGTTATGAAGCTTTCTTT.

This clone showed up just a few times. The chain has TRBV4-1 and TRBJ1-2; a weak D match, TRBD1 (5 bases). The V gene lost 4 bases and the J gene lost 4 bases, with 16 bases spanning the gap. This CDR3 is built from 15 residues. The germline V gene encodes CDR1 MGHRA and CDR2 YSYEKL. The CDR3 reads CASSPGTEIPYGYTF. The CDR3 DNA reads TGCGCCAGCAGCCCCGGGACCGAGATCCCCTATGGCTACACCTTC.